This T cell receptor beta chain was identified in a study of cytomegalovirus exposure and HLA in healthy donors. Study context: As released early, the data held 70 million to 100 million unique TCRs from HLA-typed donors.

Researchers ran the PCR with 60 Vbeta and 13 Jbeta primers. TCRdb keeps only in-frame clones here, not all; method: immunoSEQ multiplex PCR. The repertoire holds approximately 170,000 clones, with approximately 78% as singletons. V lost 2 bases and J 4 bases, leaving 17 bases between the germline ends. The CDR3 spans 16 residues. Germline V gene data show CDR1 as SEHNR and CDR2 as FQNEAQ (reference sequence). On this clone: What it binds is not known.

Study-wide results and caveats: For presence/absence analyses, sequencing depth was assumed to be roughly uniform across donors.

This TCR was sampled from a male donor in good health and CMV-seronegative. The specimen sequenced was PBMCs. V gene TRBV7-9 combines with J gene TRBJ2-5, with a tentative D call TRBD2 (6 bases). The CDR3 nucleotides read TGTGCCAGCAGCTTATCGTCGGGGGTTTGGGCAGAGACCCAGTACTTC. Amino acids: CASSLSSGVWAETQYF.